This record concerns one T cell receptor (beta chain) sequence. This record comes from a study of T cell changes during pregnancy in multiple sclerosis. Clones were sequenced by immunoSEQ multiplex PCR, and TCRdb holds only the in-frame ones, with some missing. The table includes fewer than 40,000 clones, around nine tenths detected once. The CDR3 extends over 14 amino acids. V was pared by 3 bases and J by 3 bases, with 11 bases between. Looked up from germline, CDR1 is LNHDA and CDR2 is SQIVND (reference sequence). This chain links TRBV19 with TRBJ1-1; TRBD1 might be the D (5 bases). The sequencing here drew on CD4+ T cells from peripheral blood mononuclear cells, taken after pregnancy. This clonotype originated in a female donor in good health, enrolled as a control in a pregnancy study. CDR3 sequence reads: CASSIQGFDTEAFF. In nucleotides, the CDR3 is TGTGCCAGTAGTATCCAGGGATTTGACACTGAAGCTTTCTTT.